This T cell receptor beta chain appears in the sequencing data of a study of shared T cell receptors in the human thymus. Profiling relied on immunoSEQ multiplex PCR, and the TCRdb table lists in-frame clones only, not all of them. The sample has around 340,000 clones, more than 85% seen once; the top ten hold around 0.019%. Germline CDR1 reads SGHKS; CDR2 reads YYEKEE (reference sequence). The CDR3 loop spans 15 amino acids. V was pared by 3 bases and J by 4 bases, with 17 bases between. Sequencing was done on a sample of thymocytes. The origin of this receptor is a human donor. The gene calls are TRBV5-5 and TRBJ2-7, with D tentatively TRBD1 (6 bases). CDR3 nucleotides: TGTGCCAGCAGCTGTACGATAGACAGGCCTTACGAGCAGTACTTC. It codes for CASSCTIDRPYEQYF.